This T cell receptor beta chain was found in a study of cytomegalovirus exposure and HLA in healthy donors. This clone has only one observation. Antigen unknown. The same CDR3 also results from other DNA sequences found in this sample. 13 Jbeta primers and 60 Vbeta primers were used for the PCR. The assay was immunoSEQ multiplex PCR, and TCRdb's table has in-frame clones only and misses some. The sample holds some 190,000 clones; roughly 80% are singletons and the top ten take around 3.5%. Trimming removed 8 bases at V and 5 bases at J, with 15 bases between. Germline V gives CDR1 MNHNS, CDR2 SASEGT. The CDR3 is 13 amino acids. Study outcomes and limitations: Reportedly, TCR beta sequences accurately predicted HLA-A and HLA-B alleles in most subjects. With later analysis, a missense DCLRE1C variant became linked to TCR beta V- and J-gene trimming. Altogether, around 160 TCR beta chains were recorded as cytomegalovirus-associated. 87-base-pair reads could not separate some V segments, including TRBV6-2 and TRBV6-3.

Sequencing used PBMCs. The V call is TRBV6-1, the J call TRBJ2-5, with D maybe TRBD1 (6 bases). The receptor was isolated from a middle-aged man in good health and CMV-seropositive. CDR3 in amino acids: CASGTGLQETQYF. CDR3 nucleotide sequence: TGTGCCAGCGGAACAGGGTTACAGGAGACCCAGTACTTC.